This T cell receptor beta chain emerged from a study of blood T cells in healthy people across ages. Study-wide points: Not knowing donor CMV status may have confounded expanded clonotype changes.

Donation came from healthy Caucasian individuals in Russia who were aged 6 to 90. Total RNA, at least 5.5 micrograms per sample, came from PBMCs. A sample-barcoded 5' primer and a J-beta primer mix were used in a second PCR of roughly 6 to 11 cycles. MiXCR, applied by TCRdb to the 5' RACE reads, yields one record per CDR3 protein. The table records approximately 810,000 distinct CDR3 sequences, 25% to 35% of them present only once. This clonotype was seen ten or more times. Its cognate antigen is unknown. The sample was blood. The sequence came from a woman of 80 years or more in good health.

Here the CDR3 reads CATSRPQETQYF. Here the CDR3 DNA reads TGTGCCACCAGCAGACCCCAAGAGACCCAGTACTTC. The chain links TRBV15 to TRBJ2-5; no firm D call. The CDR3 covers 12 residues. The germline V gene has CDR1 LNHNV and CDR2 YYDKDF (reference sequence). V lost 2 bases, J lost 1 base, and 2 bases lay in between.